This T cell receptor (beta chain) is from a study of cytotoxic CD8 clonotypes in ibrutinib-treated CLL. The CDR3 runs 14 residues. Per the germline V gene, CDR1 is SGHDN and CDR2 is FVKESK. The V and J ends lost 5 bases and 4 bases respectively, with 14 bases between them. TCRdb's copy holds only in-frame clones and misses some; the assay was immunoSEQ multiplex PCR. The sample records around 310,000 clones, about 80% being singletons. This TCR was sampled from a human donor with chronic lymphocytic leukemia. The V call is TRBV14, the J call TRBJ1-2; D gene ambiguous. This material consisted of PBMCs, taken before ibrutinib treatment. The DNA for the CDR3 is TGTGCCAGCAGCAAAATGGCCGGGGTCTATGGCTACACCTTC. Translating gives CASSKMAGVYGYTF.